Following are 31 T cell receptor beta chains from one sample sequenced in a study of blood T cell repertoires in COVID-19. Sequencing used immunoSEQ multiplex PCR; TCRdb keeps in-frame clones, though not all of them. The sample yields about 180,000 clones, about 91% seen once. Sequencing used peripheral blood. The source of these receptors is a woman under 40 with acute or convalescent COVID-19.

The chain employs TRBV10-3 and TRBJ1-4; TRBD1 matches at 9 bases. Germline CDR1 and CDR2: ENHRY and SYGVKD. The CDR3 has 12 amino acids. The V and J ends lost 10 bases and 8 bases, in that order; junction bases with no gene match: 5. For the CDR3, the DNA is TGTGCCACACGACAGGGGGGCGAAAAACTGTTTTTT. This translates into CATRQGGEKLFF.

The chain uses TRBV28 and TRBJ2-4; D is unresolved. CDR1 MDHEN and CDR2 SYDVKM come from the germline V gene. This CDR3 region has 13 residues. Trimming removed 5 bases at V and 1 base at J, with 6 bases between. The DNA for the CDR3 is TGTGCCAGCAGTCGGAGTGCCAAAAACATTCAGTACTTC. It translates to CASSRSAKNIQYF. Drawing the rest from reference TRBV28 and TRBJ2-4, the complete variable domain is DVKVTQSSRYLVKRTGEKVFLECVQDMDHENMFWYRQDPGLGLRLIYFSYDVKMKEKGDIPEGYSVSREKKERFSLILESASTNQTSMYLCASSRSAKNIQYFGAGTRLSVL.

This chain connects TRBV7-6 to TRBJ2-1; possible D gene TRBD1, 5 bases. Per germline, CDR1 SGHVS and CDR2 FNYEAQ. Trimming took off 5 bases at V and 2 bases at J, with 7 bases between the two ends. The CDR3 loop spans 13 amino acids. CDR3 protein: CASSRQTYNEQFF. CDR3 sequence (DNA): TGTGCCAGCAGCAGACAGACCTACAATGAGCAGTTCTTC.

This chain links TRBV9 with TRBJ1-1; D ambiguous. The CDR3 is made up of 15 amino acids. Germline loops: CDR1 SGDLS, CDR2 YYNGEE. Trimming removed 0 bases at V and 3 bases at J, with 12 bases between. DNA of the CDR3: TGTGCCAGCAGCGTAGCTACGCGGGTAGACACTGAAGCTTTCTTT. Translating gives CASSVATRVDTEAFF.

This chain uses TRBV3-1 (or the pseudogene TRBV3-2) with TRBJ1-2; 8 bases align to TRBD1. Germline V lookup: CDR1 LGHDT, CDR2 YNNKEL (reference sequence). Losses at the gene ends were 4 bases for V and 6 bases for J; bases not matched to a gene: 4. CDR3 size: 13 residues. CDR3 protein: CASSRTGPHGYTF. DNA of the CDR3: TGTGCCAGCAGCCGGACAGGGCCCCATGGCTACACCTTC.

V gene TRBV28 combines with J gene TRBJ2-7; 10 bases are a match to TRBD2. There are 15 residues in the CDR3. CDR1 MDHEN and CDR2 SYDVKM come from the germline V gene. Trimming cost V 5 bases and J 2 bases; bases outside gene matches: 6. CDR3 amino acids: CASSPSGSGAYEQYF. The CDR3 coding sequence is TGTGCCAGCAGTCCTAGCGGGAGCGGAGCCTACGAGCAGTACTTC.

On this clone itself: The junction and the germline gene differ at one end; a read error may be behind it. The chain links TRBV18 to TRBJ1-4; tentative D call: TRBD1 (5 bases). The germline V gene has CDR1 KGHSH and CDR2 LQKENI. The CDR3 loop spans 12 amino acids. CDR3 sequence: CATSRGAEKLFF. CDR3 coding DNA: TGTGCCACCTCAAGGGGCGCCGAAAAACTGTTTTTT. Filled out from reference TRBV18 and TRBJ1-4, the complete variable domain reads NAGVMQNPRHLVRRRGQEARLRCSPMKGHSHVYWYRQLPEEGLKFMVYLQKENIIDESGMPKERFSAEFPKEGPSILRIQQVVRGDSAAYFCATSRGAEKLFFGSGTQLSVL.

This clone was recorded a few times. The chain is built from TRBV19 and TRBJ1-2, with no clear D. Germline lookup yields CDR1 LNHDA and CDR2 SQIVND (reference sequence). The CDR3 loop spans 15 amino acids. V lost 0 bases and J lost 4, with 12 bases in between. The CDR3 protein is CASSIETATAYGYTF. CDR3 coding DNA: TGTGCCAGTAGTATAGAAACAGCCACCGCCTATGGCTACACCTTC.

This chain connects TRBV29-1 to TRBJ2-5; perhaps TRBD2 as D (5 bases). CDR1 is SQVTM, CDR2 ANQGSEA, per germline. The V gene lost 4 bases and the J gene lost 5 bases, with 11 bases spanning the gap. This CDR3 contains 12 residues. The DNA for the CDR3 is TGCAGCGTTGTGTCTAGCTCGGAGACCCAGTACTTC. Translating gives CSVVSSSETQYF.

The chain recombines TRBV2 with TRBJ2-5; tentative D call: TRBD1 (5 bases). The CDR3 contains 13 residues. In germline, CDR1 is SNHLY, CDR2 FYNNEI. Trimming pared 7 bases from V and 0 bases from J, leaving 9 bases between. The DNA for the CDR3 is TGTGCCAGCAAGGGGCAGTACCAAGAGACCCAGTACTTC. Translated, it gives CASKGQYQETQYF.

The chain has TRBV7-9 and TRBJ2-2, with D unresolved. The V end lost 7 bases, the J end lost 0 bases, and 6 bases lay between the germline ends. CDR3 length: 13 amino acids. Germline V gene data show CDR1 as SEHNR and CDR2 as FQNEAQ (reference sequence). The CDR3 DNA reads as TGTGCCAGCATGACATCGAACACCGGGGAGCTGTTTTTT. Protein sequence: CASMTSNTGELFF.

This sequence joins TRBV11-3 and TRBJ1-4; 9 nucleotides align to TRBD1. With V trimmed by 7 bases and J by 5 bases, 5 bases remained unmatched. This CDR3 is 14 amino acids long. Germline-derived CDR1 and CDR2 are SGHNT and YENEEA. CDR3 coding DNA: TGTGCCAGCACATGGGACAGGGTGAATGAAAAACTGTTTTTT. This sequence encodes CASTWDRVNEKLFF.

The genes are TRBV6-5 and TRBJ1-1; maybe TRBD1 (5 bases). CDR1 and CDR2 from the germline V gene are MNHEY and SVGAGI. V was cut by 4 bases and J by 1 base, with 10 bases left in between. This CDR3 contains 14 residues. In DNA form, the CDR3 reads TGTGCCAGCAGTTGGAGCACAGGGAACACTGAAGCTTTCTTT. Protein product: CASSWSTGNTEAFF.

This clone was recorded only once. The chain has TRBV23-1 and TRBJ2-2, with 11 nucleotides matching TRBD2. TRBV23-1 is classed as an ORF, of uncertain function. CDR3 length equals 14 residues. V shed 4 bases, J shed 5 bases, and the junction held 0 bases outside the gene matches. As DNA, the CDR3 is TGCGCCAGCAGTCGGACTAGCGGGACCGGGGAGCTGTTTTTT. Translated, it gives CASSRTSGTGELFF.

On this clone itself: Other DNA variants within this sample encode the same CDR3. V is TRBV5-1 and J is TRBJ2-1; the D is unclear. CDR1 and CDR2 (germline): SGHRS, YFSETQ. This CDR3 comprises 12 residues. Trimming cost V 3 bases and J 7 bases, with 8 bases left between them. The CDR3 reads CASSSQLNEQFF. CDR3 in DNA: TGCGCCAGCAGCTCACAGCTGAATGAGCAGTTCTTC.

The gene calls are TRBV19 and TRBJ1-2; D gene unclear. The V and J ends lost 5 bases and 3 bases respectively, with 7 bases between them. CDR1 is LNHDA and CDR2 is SQIVND in the germline V gene (reference sequence). The CDR3 covers 12 residues. The CDR3 DNA is TGTGCCAGTAGTCTGCGTGACTATGGCTACACCTTC. This gives the protein CASSLRDYGYTF.

The chain has TRBV6-1 and TRBJ1-4; D remains unclear. V was pared by 3 bases and J by 4 bases, with 9 bases between. There are 14 residues in the CDR3. Germline V gene data show CDR1 as MNHNS and CDR2 as SASEGT. CDR3 region: CASSEAADNEKLFF. The DNA of the CDR3 is TGTGCCAGCAGTGAGGCCGCCGATAATGAAAAACTGTTTTTT.

CDR3 residues: CASRRQGAGNTIYF. CDR3 bases: TGTGCCAGCAGACGACAGGGGGCTGGAAACACCATATATTTT. The chain employs TRBV28 and TRBJ1-3; 9 bases are a match to TRBD1. From germline, CDR1 is MDHEN and CDR2 SYDVKM. V lost 6 bases to trimming and J lost 2 bases; unmatched junction nucleotides: 2. This CDR3 comprises 14 residues. Full variable domain (missing parts from reference TRBV28 and TRBJ1-3): DVKVTQSSRYLVKRTGEKVFLECVQDMDHENMFWYRQDPGLGLRLIYFSYDVKMKEKGDIPEGYSVSREKKERFSLILESASTNQTSMYLCASRRQGAGNTIYFGEGSWLTVV.

The chain joins TRBV5-4 to TRBJ2-7; perhaps TRBD2 as D (6 bases). The ends were cut back, 3 bases at V and 6 bases at J, with 13 bases in the middle. The CDR3 is 13 residues long. Per germline, CDR1 SGHNT and CDR2 YYREEE (reference sequence). The CDR3 bases are TGTGCCAGCAGCTCGATTAGGGACTCCGAGCAGTACTTC. It specifies CASSSIRDSEQYF.

This rearrangement joins TRBV6-2 or TRBV6-3 to TRBJ2-7; D is uncertain. V dropped 2 bases and J dropped 3 bases, with 8 bases sitting between them. The CDR3 runs to 13 residues. CDR1 is MNHEY, CDR2 SVGEGT, per germline. The CDR3 region is CASSYLTIYEQYF. For the CDR3, the DNA is TGTGCCAGCAGTTACCTCACTATCTACGAGCAGTACTTC.

This clone has more than one count but fewer than ten. The chain combines TRBV15 with TRBJ2-7; 7 nucleotides line up with TRBD1. Germline assignment: CDR1 LNHNV and CDR2 YYDKDF (reference sequence). J lost 4 bases, V lost 8 bases, and 5 bases had no gene match. CDR3 length: 12 amino acids. The CDR3 protein is CATGTDLYEQYF. For the CDR3, the DNA is TGTGCCACCGGGACAGATCTATACGAGCAGTACTTC.

V is TRBV11-2 and J is TRBJ2-2; D gene ambiguous. There are 15 residues in the CDR3. V gave up 1 base and J gave up 2 bases, with 8 bases separating them. Germline V gene lookup returns CDR1 SGHAT and CDR2 FQNNGV. CDR3: CASSLGAINTGELFF. The DNA for the CDR3 is TGTGCCAGCAGCTTAGGAGCAATCAACACCGGGGAGCTGTTTTTT. Full variable domain (missing parts from reference TRBV11-2 and TRBJ2-2): EAGVAQSPRYKIIEKRQSVAFWCNPISGHATLYWYQQILGQGPKLLIQFQNNGVVDDSQLPKDRFSAERLKGVDSTLKIQPAKLEDSAVYLCASSLGAINTGELFFGEGSRLTVL.

The rearrangement joins TRBV28 to TRBJ2-2; a weak D match, TRBD2 (6 bases). V shed 2 bases and J shed 5 bases, with 12 bases lying between them. The germline V gene encodes CDR1 MDHEN and CDR2 SYDVKM. This CDR3 has 15 amino acids. CDR3 region: CASSLSGWGTGELFF. CDR3 DNA sequence: TGTGCCAGCAGTTTAAGCGGGTGGGGGACCGGGGAGCTGTTTTTT.

The rearrangement uses TRBV21-1 and TRBJ2-5; TRBD1 reflects the table's D call only, with no check against the DNA. TRBV21-1 is a pseudogene locus. CDR3 length: 16 residues. The DNA of the CDR3 is TGTGCCAGCAGCAACCGGGTCCAGGGAACGGGAGAGACCCAGTACTTC. Protein sequence: CASSNRVQGTGETQYF.

V usage is TRBV25-1 and J usage is TRBJ2-1; 12 nucleotides line up with TRBD2. CDR3 length equals 14 residues. Per the germline V gene, CDR1 is MGHDK and CDR2 is SYGVNS. V lost 7 bases, J lost 4 bases, and 2 bases stayed unmatched. The CDR3 is CASKLAGGYNEQFF. As DNA, the CDR3 is TGTGCCAGCAAACTAGCGGGAGGTTACAATGAGCAGTTCTTC.

The chain carries TRBV5-1 and TRBJ2-7; possible D gene TRBD1, 6 bases. CDR1 is SGHRS and CDR2 is YFSETQ in the germline V gene. This CDR3 region has 15 residues. The V gene lost 4 bases and the J gene lost 3 bases, with 17 bases spanning the gap. CDR3 nucleotides: TGCGCCAGCAGCAAAGGGTGGGGACAACGCTACGAGCAGTACTTC. This sequence encodes CASSKGWGQRYEQYF.

The chain links TRBV5-1 to TRBJ2-7; D is possibly TRBD1 (6 bases). The CDR3 runs 14 residues. The V and J ends lost 4 bases and 4 bases respectively, with 15 bases between them. Per germline, CDR1 SGHRS and CDR2 YFSETQ. As DNA, the CDR3 is TGCGCCAGCAGCGACGGACAGTCACAGTACGAGCAGTACTTC. Translation: CASSDGQSQYEQYF.

The rearrangement joins TRBV6-5 to TRBJ1-4, with D tentatively TRBD1 (6 bases). Trimming removed 0 bases at V and 5 bases at J, with 13 bases between. Germline CDR1 MNHEY, CDR2 SVGAGI. The CDR3 spans 16 residues. The CDR3 DNA sequence: TGTGCCAGCAGTTACTCCGGGAACAGGGTGAATGAAAAACTGTTTTTT. It specifies CASSYSGNRVNEKLFF.

The J gene is TRBJ2-3, the V gene TRBV7-8, with D possibly matching TRBD2 (6 bases). Deletions cut 5 bases from V and 7 bases from J, with 16 bases between. CDR3 length: 14 residues. CDR1 is SGHVS and CDR2 is FQNEAQ in the germline V gene. This chain's CDR3 is CASSPSQTSYTQYF. CDR3 DNA: TGTGCCAGCAGCCCAAGTCAAACTAGCTATACGCAGTATTTT.

For this clone: A junction end diverges from the germline sequence, so it may reflect a read error. The chain joins TRBV7-2 to TRBJ1-1; no reliable D call. Germline V gene data show CDR1 as SGHTA and CDR2 as FQGNSA. There are 9 residues in the CDR3. CDR3 nucleotide sequence: TGTGCCAGCAGCTGGCCGGGAGAATTT. It encodes CASSWPGEF.

The chain links TRBV6-5 to TRBJ2-7; 7 nucleotides align to TRBD1. The J segment lost 3 bases and the V segment lost 7 bases, leaving 12 bases of the junction unmatched. This CDR3 region has 15 residues. Looked up from germline, CDR1 is MNHEY and CDR2 is SVGAGI. The CDR3 coding sequence is TGTGCCAGCACCGAAGGACAGGCGGTGCTCTACGAGCAGTACTTC. It yields the protein CASTEGQAVLYEQYF.